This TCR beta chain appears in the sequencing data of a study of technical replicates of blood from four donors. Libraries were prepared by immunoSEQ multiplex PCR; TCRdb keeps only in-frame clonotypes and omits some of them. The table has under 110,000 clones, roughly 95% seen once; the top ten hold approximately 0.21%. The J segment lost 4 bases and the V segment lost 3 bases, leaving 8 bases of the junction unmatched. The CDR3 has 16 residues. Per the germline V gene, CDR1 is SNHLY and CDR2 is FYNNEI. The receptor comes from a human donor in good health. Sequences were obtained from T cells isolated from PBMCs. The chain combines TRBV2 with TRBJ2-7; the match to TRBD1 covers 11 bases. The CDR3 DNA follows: TGTGCCAGCAGTGAGGACAGGGGGCTTGTGAGTTACGAGCAGTACTTC. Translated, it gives CASSEDRGLVSYEQYF.